This TCR beta chain was identified in a study of vaccination and CD4 T cells after COVID-19. The assay that was used to sequence DNA from cultured CD4+ T cells was the Oncomine TCR Beta short-read assay. One entry per CDR3 protein results from TCRdb running MiXCR on the PCR reads. The data show approximately 15,000 distinct CDR3 sequences, approximately 26% seen once. Noted treatment: roughly 10-day PBMC culture with coronavirus spike peptide pools or control peptides (ViraFEST assay). A note on this clonotype: As yet, its antigen is unknown.

The specimen was cultured CD4+ T cells from blood. The sequence was collected from a human donor with COVID-19.

The CDR3: CASSLQVSSDSPLHF. CDR3 sequence (DNA): TGCGCCAGCAGCCTACAGGTATCTTCGGATTCACCCCTCCACTTT. V gene TRBV5-1 combines with J gene TRBJ1-6; possibly TRBD1 for D (5 bases). Deletions cut 4 bases from V and 8 bases from J, with 16 bases between. The CDR3 extends over 15 amino acids. Germline CDR1 and CDR2: SGHRS and YFSETQ.